The 21 T cell receptor beta chains given below trace back to one sample, sequenced in a study of blood T cell repertoires in COVID-19. Sequencing was performed with immunoSEQ multiplex PCR; in TCRdb, only in-frame clones are kept and a portion is missing. The sample includes about 220,000 clones, about 80% of them seen just once. Sequenced input: peripheral blood. These receptors came from a woman between 40 and 55 years old with active or convalescent COVID-19.

The rearrangement links TRBV9 to TRBJ1-6, with TRBD1 matching 7 bases. The CDR3 consists of 15 residues. The V and J ends lost 3 bases and 7 bases, in that order; junction bases with no gene match: 7. CDR1 SGDLS and CDR2 YYNGEE come from the germline V gene. CDR3 protein: CASSGKGAWNSPLHF. CDR3 in DNA: TGTGCCAGCAGCGGAAAGGGGGCCTGGAATTCACCCCTCCACTTT.

This clone has just a few counts. The rearrangement uses TRBV7-9 and TRBJ1-2, with TRBD1 matching over 7 bases. The CDR3 is made up of 15 amino acids. Germline lookup yields CDR1 SEHNR and CDR2 FQNEAQ (reference sequence). The trim removed 5 bases at V and 0 bases at J, leaving 6 bases unmatched. DNA for the CDR3: TGTGCCAGCAGCCACGAGGGGGCCCCTAACTATGGCTACACCTTC. Translated: CASSHEGAPNYGYTF.

This chain links TRBV30 with TRBJ1-5; D is unclear. From germline, CDR1 is GTSNPN and CDR2 SVGIG (reference sequence). V lost 4 bases and J 9 bases, leaving 16 bases between the germline ends. CDR3 length: 13 residues. CDR3 region: CAWTPGGVGPQHF. CDR3 sequence (DNA): TGTGCCTGGACCCCAGGCGGGGTAGGGCCCCAGCATTTT. The variable domain in full, completed from reference TRBV30 and TRBJ1-5, reads SQTIHQWPATLVQPVGSPLSLECTVEGTSNPNLYWYRQAAGRGLQLLFYSVGIGQISSEVPQNLSASRPQDRQFILSSKKLLLSDSGFYLCAWTPGGVGPQHFGDGTRLSIL.

This CDR3 is CASSLPPGVLSNQPQHF. In DNA, the CDR3 is TGTGCCAGCAGCTTACCCCCAGGGGTGCTTAGCAATCAGCCCCAGCATTTT. The rearrangement joins TRBV7-2 to TRBJ1-5; D possibly corresponds to TRBD1 (6 bases). The CDR3 spans 17 residues. Trimming shortened V by 2 bases and J by 0 bases, and 14 bases separated the two germline ends. Germline V CDR1 and CDR2: SGHTA, FQGNSA.

Comment on this clone: The same CDR3 also results from other DNA sequences found in this sample. The gene calls are TRBV2 and TRBJ1-2, with 7 nucleotides matching TRBD1. V was pared by 1 base and J by 4 bases, with 0 bases of the junction left unmatched. Per germline, CDR1 SNHLY and CDR2 FYNNEI. The CDR3 runs to 13 residues. CDR3 nucleotides: TGTGCCAGCAGTGAAGACAGGGGCTATGGCTACACCTTC. This codes for CASSEDRGYGYTF. The variable domain in full, completed from reference TRBV2 and TRBJ1-2, reads EPEVTQTPSHQVTQMGQEVILRCVPISNHLYFYWYRQILGQKVEFLVSFYNNEISEKSEIFDDQFSVERPDGSNFTLKIRSTKLEDSAMYFCASSEDRGYGYTFGSGTRLTVV.

The CDR3 DNA reads as TGTGCCAGCACCACAGGGAAGGGGTGGAACTATGGCTACACCTTC. This sequence encodes CASTTGKGWNYGYTF. V is TRBV5-4 and J is TRBJ1-2, with a tentative D call TRBD1 (6 bases). The germline V gene encodes CDR1 SGHNT and CDR2 YYREEE (reference sequence). The V end lost 6 bases, the J end lost 2 bases, and 17 bases lay between the germline ends. This CDR3 spans 15 amino acids.

The chain combines TRBV9 with TRBJ1-5, with 7 bases fitting TRBD1. The CDR3 is 15 amino acids. CDR1 is SGDLS and CDR2 is YYNGEE in the germline V gene. Trimming at V came to 0 bases and at J to 4 bases, leaving 4 bases not matched to a gene. The CDR3 bases are TGTGCCAGCAGCGTAGACCACAGGGGAAATCAGCCCCAGCATTTT. Amino acid sequence: CASSVDHRGNQPQHF.

This sequence joins TRBV19 and TRBJ1-3; a weak D match, TRBD1 (5 bases). V gave up 9 bases and J gave up 0 bases, with 15 bases separating them. This CDR3 region has 15 residues. Looked up from germline, CDR1 is LNHDA and CDR2 is SQIVND (reference sequence). This CDR3 is CARQTGVISGNTIYF. CDR3 in DNA: TGTGCCAGACAAACAGGCGTTATCTCTGGAAACACCATATATTTT.

The chain carries TRBV7-9 and TRBJ1-4; 8 bases are a match to TRBD1. The V gene end was trimmed by 5 bases and the J gene end by 2 bases; junction bases not matched to a gene: 7. CDR3 length: 16 residues. CDR1 SEHNR and CDR2 FQNEAQ come from the germline V gene (reference sequence). CDR3 nucleotides: TGTGCCAGCAGCAAAACGCAGGGGGCGACTAATGAAAAACTGTTTTTT. It encodes CASSKTQGATNEKLFF.

The chain combines TRBV6-5 with TRBJ2-7; 9 nucleotides line up with TRBD2. The V gene's germline CDR1 is MNHEY and CDR2 SVGAGI. With 7 bases clipped from V and 0 bases from J, the junction kept 4 bases outside the gene matches. CDR3 length equals 14 residues. Here the CDR3 DNA reads TGTGCCAGCACCGCGGGAGGGAGCTCCTACGAGCAGTACTTC. Encoded protein: CASTAGGSSYEQYF.

This clone was found a few times. This sequence joins TRBV7-3 and TRBJ2-3; 9 bases line up with TRBD2. The CDR3 has 15 residues. Germline lookup yields CDR1 SGHTA and CDR2 FQGTGA. The ends lost 4 bases at V and 5 bases at J; junction bases unmatched: 7. CDR3 region: CASSSTAGGKDTQYF. The CDR3 DNA is TGTGCCAGCAGCTCTACAGCGGGAGGTAAAGATACGCAGTATTTT.

The chain has TRBV20-1 and TRBJ2-7; D is unclear. This CDR3 has 11 residues. Per the germline V gene, CDR1 is DFQATT and CDR2 is SNEGSKA (reference sequence). The germline V and J ends were trimmed by 7 bases and 6 bases, with 13 bases remaining between them. For the CDR3, the DNA is TGCAGTGTCGCCTGGCAGGCCGAGCAGTACTTC. Translating it yields CSVAWQAEQYF.

The chain has TRBV7-9 and TRBJ1-2; D ambiguous. The CDR3 has 13 residues. CDR1 SEHNR and CDR2 FQNEAQ come from the germline V gene (reference sequence). Trimming stripped 5 bases from V and 4 bases from J, with 11 bases between. The CDR3 DNA is TGTGCCAGCAGCCCAGAAAATTTCTATGGCTACACCTTC. This translates into CASSPENFYGYTF.

The chain couples TRBV14 to TRBJ2-4, with TRBD2 as a possible D gene (6 bases). CDR1 SGHDN and CDR2 FVKESK come from the germline V gene. CDR3 length: 17 residues. V lost 0 bases, J lost 0 bases, and 12 bases lay in between. CDR3: CASSQEVRGKAKNIQYF. The CDR3 nucleotides read TGTGCCAGCAGCCAAGAAGTGCGGGGCAAAGCCAAAAACATTCAGTACTTC.

This clone is labeled as medium-sized. This sequence joins TRBV2 and TRBJ2-7, with 10 bases lining up with TRBD1. This CDR3 region has 16 residues. After removal of 6 bases from V and 3 bases from J, the junction contained 11 bases not matched to a gene. Germline lookup yields CDR1 SNHLY and CDR2 FYNNEI. CDR3 coding DNA: TGTGCCAGCAGGCACCCGACAGGGGGCAAAAACTACGAGCAGTACTTC. Its protein product is CASRHPTGGKNYEQYF.

The chain joins TRBV11-2 to TRBJ2-1; D is ambiguous. The length of the CDR3 is 13 residues. CDR1 is SGHAT, CDR2 FQNNGV, per germline. The ends were cut back, 5 bases at V and 6 bases at J, with 11 bases in the middle. CDR3 DNA: TGTGCCAGCAGCCTCAAGAGATTCAATGAGCAGTTCTTC. Translation: CASSLKRFNEQFF.

The chain recombines TRBV20-1 with TRBJ1-5; 7 bases are a match to TRBD1. V lost 5 bases and J lost 0; bases outside the gene matches: 7. The CDR3 runs to 15 residues. Germline V gene data show CDR1 as DFQATT and CDR2 as SNEGSKA (reference sequence). CDR3 in DNA: TGCAGTGCTGGTGGGACAGCTTATAGCAATCAGCCCCAGCATTTT. Translating gives CSAGGTAYSNQPQHF.

V gene TRBV28 combines with J gene TRBJ2-7; 7 nucleotides agree with TRBD2. The V segment lost 1 base and the J segment 3 bases; nucleotides outside the gene matches: 3. Per germline, CDR1 MDHEN and CDR2 SYDVKM. This CDR3 has 14 amino acids. Here the CDR3 DNA reads TGTGCCAGCAGTTTATCTGGGGGGGGCTACGAGCAGTACTTC. Translating gives CASSLSGGGYEQYF.

The V and J genes are TRBV7-2 and TRBJ1-2; 7 bases are a match to TRBD1. V trimming: 5 bases; J trimming: 8 bases; junction bases outside the gene matches: 8. Germline V lookup: CDR1 SGHTA, CDR2 FQGNSA. The CDR3 runs to 13 residues. The CDR3 sequence is CASSPRGPEGYTF. CDR3 DNA sequence: TGTGCCAGCAGCCCAAGGGGGCCGGAGGGCTACACCTTC.

J is TRBJ2-3 and V is TRBV10-2; 12 bases map to TRBD1. The CDR3 consists of 14 residues. V trimming: 8 bases; J trimming: 1 base; junction bases outside the gene matches: 1. Germline V gene data show CDR1 as WSHSY and CDR2 as SAAADI. This CDR3 reads CASGDRGRTDTQYF. The CDR3 DNA follows: TGCGCCAGCGGGGACAGGGGGCGCACAGATACGCAGTATTTT.

The chain links TRBV6-4 to TRBJ2-1, with 10 bases fitting TRBD1. The CDR3 covers 15 residues. V lost 4 bases, J lost 5 bases, and 5 bases stayed unmatched. Germline V gives CDR1 MRHNA, CDR2 SNTAGT. CDR3 in amino acids: CASSAGTGVNNEQFF. DNA of the CDR3: TGTGCCAGCAGTGCCGGGACAGGGGTAAACAATGAGCAGTTCTTC.